This entry describes one TCR beta chain. The target antigen is unknown. Clones were sequenced by immunoSEQ multiplex PCR, and TCRdb holds only the in-frame ones, with some missing. The table includes tens of thousands of clones, around 88% detected once. The germline V gene has CDR1 SGHRS and CDR2 YFSETQ. The CDR3 has 15 residues. The germline V and J ends were trimmed by 0 bases and 4 bases, with 13 bases remaining between them. This sample is part of a study of OX40 agonist ivuxolimab in advanced cancers. The study, taken as a whole, reports: Some nonresponders also had low normalized T-cell clonal expansion.

The receptor comes from an adult with an advanced solid tumor such as melanoma, head and neck, liver or kidney cancer. This chain joins TRBV5-1 and TRBJ1-2; no reliable D call. Sample: CD4+ or CD8+ T cells sorted from blood, taken in a trial of the OX40 agonist ivuxolimab. The CDR3 protein is CASSLAKGYSYGYTF. In DNA form, the CDR3 reads TGCGCCAGCAGCTTGGCCAAAGGGTACAGCTATGGCTACACCTTC.